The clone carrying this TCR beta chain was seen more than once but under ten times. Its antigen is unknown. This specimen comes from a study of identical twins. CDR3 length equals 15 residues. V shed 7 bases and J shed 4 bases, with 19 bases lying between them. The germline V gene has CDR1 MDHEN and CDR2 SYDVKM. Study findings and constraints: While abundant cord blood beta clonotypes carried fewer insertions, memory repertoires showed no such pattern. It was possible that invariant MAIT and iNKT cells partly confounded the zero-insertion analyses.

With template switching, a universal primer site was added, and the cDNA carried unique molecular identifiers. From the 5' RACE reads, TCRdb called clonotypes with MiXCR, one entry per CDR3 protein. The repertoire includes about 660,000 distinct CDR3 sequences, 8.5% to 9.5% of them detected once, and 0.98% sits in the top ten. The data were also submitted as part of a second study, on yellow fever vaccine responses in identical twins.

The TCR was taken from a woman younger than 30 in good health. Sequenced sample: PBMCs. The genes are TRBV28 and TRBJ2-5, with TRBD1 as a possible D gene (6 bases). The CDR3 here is CASNRDRPMGETQYF. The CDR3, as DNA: TGTGCCAGCAATCGTGACAGGCCGATGGGAGAGACCCAGTACTTC.